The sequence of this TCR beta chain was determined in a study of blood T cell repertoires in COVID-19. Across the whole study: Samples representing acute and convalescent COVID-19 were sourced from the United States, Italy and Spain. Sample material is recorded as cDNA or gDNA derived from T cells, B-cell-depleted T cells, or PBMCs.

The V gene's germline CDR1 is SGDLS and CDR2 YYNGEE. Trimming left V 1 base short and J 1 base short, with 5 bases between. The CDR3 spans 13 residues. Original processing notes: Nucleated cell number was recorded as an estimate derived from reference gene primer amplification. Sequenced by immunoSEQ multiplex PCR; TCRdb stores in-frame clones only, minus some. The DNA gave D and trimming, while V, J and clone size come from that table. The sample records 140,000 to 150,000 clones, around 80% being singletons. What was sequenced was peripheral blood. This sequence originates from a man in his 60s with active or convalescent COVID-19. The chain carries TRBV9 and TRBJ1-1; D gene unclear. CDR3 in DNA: TGTGCCAGCAGCGTACACGGGAACACTGAAGCTTTCTTT. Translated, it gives CASSVHGNTEAFF.